This entry features one T cell receptor beta chain sequence. The antigen is not known. Other DNA sequences in this sample translate to the same CDR3. This entry comes from a study of cytomegalovirus exposure and HLA in healthy donors. The PCR employed 60 Vbeta primers together with 13 Jbeta primers. The assay was immunoSEQ multiplex PCR, and TCRdb's table has in-frame clones only and misses some. Altogether tens of thousands of clones are present, around 70% being singletons, with the ten largest covering 3% to 4%. CDR3 size: 13 residues. V shed 3 bases, J shed 4 bases, and the junction held 2 bases outside the gene matches. The germline CDR1 and CDR2 sequences are SEHNR and FQNEAQ (reference sequence). The donors gave bone marrow, and they were healthy. Donors had nominal health at sampling but likely had unrecorded immune exposures. Points from the study as a whole: As immune exposure information, only CMV serostatus was available. Versus the roughly 690-donor mean, an Asian-associated ancestry cluster reportedly showed fewer N-insertions in a later analysis.

The sequenced material came from PBMCs. The V call is TRBV7-9, the J call TRBJ2-7; 8 nucleotides align to TRBD1. The receptor was isolated from a woman aged 25 to 39 in good health and CMV-seronegative. CDR3 protein: CASSLGQVYEQYF. CDR3 sequence (DNA): TGTGCCAGCAGCTTGGGACAGGTTTACGAGCAGTACTTC.